The next 27 T cell receptor beta chains were all read from a single sample in a study of T cells in tuberculosis. Using immunoSEQ multiplex PCR, the repertoire was profiled, and TCRdb retains in-frame clones only, with some absent. The data hold some 49,000 clones, with roughly 95% observed a single time. Specified time point: new active TB diagnosis, blood taken before or within 7 days of starting treatment. This specimen consisted of PBMCs, obtained at tuberculosis diagnosis. The receptors here all came from an adult with tuberculosis.

The V gene is TRBV5-1, the J gene TRBJ1-1, with TRBD1 matching 10 bases. The J segment lost 6 bases and the V segment lost 4 bases, leaving 6 bases of the junction unmatched. This CDR3 spans 14 amino acids. From germline, CDR1 is SGHRS and CDR2 YFSETQ. The CDR3 protein is CASSGGQGSPEAFF. The CDR3 nucleotides are TGCGCCAGCAGCGGGGGACAGGGGAGTCCTGAAGCTTTCTTT.

The genes are TRBV2 and TRBJ1-2; the D gene is possibly TRBD1 (5 bases). Germline CDR1 and CDR2: SNHLY and FYNNEI. Trimming took 2 bases from V and 3 from J, leaving 10 bases between them. This CDR3 has 14 residues. The CDR3 reads CASSETDKDYGYTF. The CDR3 bases are TGTGCCAGCAGTGAAACGGACAAGGACTATGGCTACACCTTC.

This chain's CDR3 is CASARLGLYNEQFF. Here the CDR3 DNA reads TGTGCTAGTGCGCGACTAGGTCTCTACAATGAGCAGTTCTTC. The J gene is TRBJ2-1, the V gene TRBV12-5, with D perhaps TRBD2 (6 bases). CDR1 LGHNT and CDR2 FRNRAP come from the germline V gene. CDR3 size: 14 residues. V lost 7 bases to trimming and J lost 3 bases, with 13 bases between them.

The V and J genes are TRBV18 and TRBJ1-2; 10 bases map to TRBD1. V shed 4 bases and J 14 bases; nucleotides not matched to a gene: 4. Germline V lookup: CDR1 KGHSH, CDR2 LQKENI. This CDR3 spans 11 amino acids. The CDR3 bases are TGTGCCAGCTCACGTGGACAGGGGGTAACCTTC. Translating it yields CASSRGQGVTF. Based on the CDR3 plus reference TRBV18 and TRBJ1-2, the full variable domain is NAGVMQNPRHLVRRRGQEARLRCSPMKGHSHVYWYRQLPEEGLKFMVYLQKENIIDESGMPKERFSAEFPKEGPSILRIQQVVRGDSAAYFCASSRGQGVTFGSGTRLTVV.

The rearrangement joins TRBV2 to TRBJ1-1; no clear D. The CDR3 contains 14 residues. CDR1 is SNHLY and CDR2 is FYNNEI in the germline V gene. The ends were cut back, 4 bases at V and 7 bases at J, with 16 bases in the middle. The CDR3 reads CASSVGSRASEAFF. CDR3 bases: TGTGCCAGCAGTGTAGGGAGTCGGGCGAGTGAAGCTTTCTTT.

This CDR3 reads CASSSGGAYTDTQYF. The CDR3 nucleotides read TGTGCCAGCAGTAGTGGAGGAGCTTACACAGATACGCAGTATTTT. This chain joins TRBV27 and TRBJ2-3; weak D call: TRBD2 (5 bases). The CDR3 has 15 amino acids. Germline CDR1 is MNHEY and CDR2 is SMNVEV (reference sequence). Trimming removed 5 bases from V and 2 bases from J, with 14 bases in between.

The chain links TRBV27 to TRBJ2-4; possible D gene TRBD1, 5 bases. CDR1 and CDR2 from the germline V gene are MNHEY and SMNVEV (reference sequence). The germline V and J ends were trimmed by 3 bases and 1 base, with 13 bases remaining between them. This CDR3 region has 16 residues. CDR3 DNA: TGTGCCAGCAGTTTTGACAGCCTGGGGGCCAAAAACATTCAGTACTTC. Translated: CASSFDSLGAKNIQYF.

The chain carries TRBV9 and TRBJ1-1; TRBD1 is a possible D gene (5 bases). This CDR3 is 13 amino acids long. The germline gives CDR1 SGDLS, CDR2 YYNGEE. V lost 0 bases and J 5 bases, leaving 8 bases between the germline ends. The CDR3 coding sequence is TGTGCCAGCAGCGTAGCCAAGGGGACTGAAGCTTTCTTT. Protein sequence: CASSVAKGTEAFF. Variable domain in full (rest from reference TRBV9 and TRBJ1-1): DSGVTQTPKHLITATGQRVTLRCSPRSGDLSVYWYQQSLDQGLQFLIQYYNGEERAKGNILERFSAQQFPDLHSELNLSSLELGDSALYFCASSVAKGTEAFFGQGTRLTVV.

The chain's CDR3 is CASSLRGEQFF. The CDR3 region has the DNA TGTGCCAGCAGCTTAAGGGGTGAGCAGTTCTTC. The rearrangement links TRBV7-2 to TRBJ2-1; D is possibly TRBD1 (5 bases). This CDR3 has 11 residues. V was trimmed by 2 bases and J by 9 bases, leaving 5 bases between them. Germline CDR1 is SGHTA and CDR2 is FQGNSA.

CDR3 DNA: TGTGCCAGCAGCTTATGGACAGGGCCCACCTACGAGCAGTACTTC. This encodes CASSLWTGPTYEQYF. The J gene is TRBJ2-7, the V gene TRBV11-1; 8 nucleotides align to TRBD1. Germline V lookup: CDR1 SGHAT, CDR2 FQDESV (reference sequence). V dropped 2 bases and J dropped 2; count of bases not matched to a gene: 5. The CDR3 is 15 residues long.

The chain recombines TRBV7-9 with TRBJ1-2; perhaps TRBD1 as D (5 bases). Germline CDR1 SEHNR, CDR2 FQNEAQ (reference sequence). Deletions cut 5 bases from V and 7 bases from J, with 20 bases between. CDR3 length: 15 residues. CDR3 region: CASSPGGGGLGGYTF. The CDR3 DNA follows: TGTGCCAGCAGCCCCGGGGGGGGAGGCCTAGGTGGCTACACCTTC.

The chain recombines TRBV5-1 with TRBJ2-5; TRBD2 is a possible D gene (6 bases). This CDR3 comprises 13 residues. The germline V gene has CDR1 SGHRS and CDR2 YFSETQ. V lost 4 bases, J lost 1 base, and 8 bases lay in between. Written as DNA, the CDR3 is TGCGCCAGCAGCCCGACTAGCCAAGAGACCCAGTACTTC. It codes for CASSPTSQETQYF.

V gene TRBV18 combines with J gene TRBJ1-1; the match to TRBD1 covers 9 bases. Germline trimming cut 3 bases from V and 5 bases from J; bases unmatched to any gene: 7. The CDR3 runs to 15 residues. Germline values: CDR1 KGHSH, CDR2 LQKENI. CDR3 coding DNA: TGTGCCAGCTCACCTGGGGGACAGGGCTTAACTGAAGCTTTCTTT. It encodes CASSPGGQGLTEAFF. Looking up the rest from reference TRBV18 and TRBJ1-1 gives the full variable domain: NAGVMQNPRHLVRRRGQEARLRCSPMKGHSHVYWYRQLPEEGLKFMVYLQKENIIDESGMPKERFSAEFPKEGPSILRIQQVVRGDSAAYFCASSPGGQGLTEAFFGQGTRLTVV.

This clone was seen once. The chain is built from TRBV11-3 and TRBJ2-3; D is unclear. Germline V CDR1 and CDR2: SGHNT, YENEEA. The CDR3 extends over 13 amino acids. Trimming took 3 bases from V and 0 from J, leaving 4 bases between them. This CDR3 reads CASSFLSTDTQYF. In DNA, the CDR3 is TGTGCCAGCAGCTTCTTAAGCACAGATACGCAGTATTTT.

The chain couples TRBV28 to TRBJ2-2; 7 nucleotides agree with TRBD1. There are 13 residues in the CDR3. CDR1 is MDHEN and CDR2 is SYDVKM in the germline V gene. Trimming cost V 6 bases and J 6 bases; bases outside gene matches: 4. The CDR3 sequence is CASRRQGAGELFF. The CDR3 nucleotides are TGTGCCAGCAGAAGACAGGGAGCCGGGGAGCTGTTTTTT.

The chain couples TRBV28 to TRBJ1-2; weak D call: TRBD1 (5 bases). V lost 6 bases and J lost 8, with 16 bases in between. The CDR3 sequence is 13 residues long. CDR1 MDHEN and CDR2 SYDVKM come from the germline V gene. CDR3 in DNA: TGTGCCAGCAGGCTGACAGTTCTGGGAGGCTACACCTTC. Its protein is CASRLTVLGGYTF.

The chain is built from TRBV7-3 and TRBJ2-1, with 14 bases that match TRBD2. This CDR3 has 17 residues. Germline V lookup: CDR1 SGHTA, CDR2 FQGTGA. J was trimmed by 10 bases and V by 5 bases; bases with no gene match: 13. The CDR3 is CASSPYPGLAGVEEQFF. The CDR3 nucleotides read TGTGCCAGCAGCCCCTACCCGGGACTAGCGGGAGTAGAAGAGCAGTTCTTC.

This rearrangement joins TRBV7-8 to TRBJ1-1; D gene unclear. V dropped 0 bases and J dropped 6 bases, with 14 bases sitting between them. The CDR3 has 15 amino acids. The V gene's germline CDR1 is SGHVS and CDR2 FQNEAQ. Written as DNA, the CDR3 is TGTGCCAGCAGCTTAGCGTCGGGGAGTAATCCTGAAGCTTTCTTT. Translated: CASSLASGSNPEAFF.

The chain recombines TRBV9 with TRBJ1-2; D possibly corresponds to TRBD1 (5 bases). The ends were cut back, 1 base at V and 9 bases at J, with 28 bases in the middle. The CDR3 length is 18 residues. Germline lookup yields CDR1 SGDLS and CDR2 YYNGEE. CDR3 loop: CASSVRPGSAGPDESYTF. The CDR3 DNA reads TGTGCCAGCAGCGTAAGGCCCGGTTCGGCAGGGCCGGACGAGAGCTACACCTTC.

This chain links TRBV7-2 with TRBJ2-1, with TRBD2 matching 9 bases. This CDR3 has 16 residues. Germline V gives CDR1 SGHTA, CDR2 FQGNSA. V lost 4 bases, J lost 8 bases, and 12 bases stayed unmatched. The DNA of the CDR3 is TGTGCCAGCAGCTCGGGGGGGCTTAGCGGGAGCGATGAGCAGTTCTTC. Translating it yields CASSSGGLSGSDEQFF. The variable domain in full, completed from reference TRBV7-2 and TRBJ2-1, reads GAGVSQSPSNKVTEKGKDVELRCDPISGHTALYWYRQSLGQGLEFLIYFQGNSAPDKSGLPSDRFSAERTGGSVSTLTIQRTQQEDSAVYLCASSSGGLSGSDEQFFGPGTRLTVL.

The chain employs TRBV7-2 and TRBJ2-4, with 9 bases aligning to TRBD2. V trimming: 4 bases; J trimming: 7 bases; junction bases outside the gene matches: 2. CDR1 is SGHTA and CDR2 is FQGNSA in the germline V gene. This CDR3 has 13 amino acids. The CDR3 DNA is TGTGCCAGCAGCTCCGCGGGAGGGAACATTCAGTACTTC. Translated, it gives CASSSAGGNIQYF.

The J gene is TRBJ2-3, the V gene TRBV7-2, with D uncertain. CDR3 length: 11 residues. V lost 5 bases and J lost 3, with 3 bases in between. CDR1 SGHTA and CDR2 FQGNSA come from the germline V gene. This chain's CDR3 is CASSLTDTQYF. The CDR3 DNA reads as TGTGCCAGCAGCCTGACAGATACGCAGTATTTT.

This chain uses TRBV11-2 with TRBJ1-1, with D maybe TRBD1 (5 bases). From germline, CDR1 is SGHAT and CDR2 FQNNGV. V lost 4 bases and J 2 bases, leaving 14 bases between the germline ends. This CDR3 comprises 15 residues. The CDR3 nucleotides read TGTGCCAGCAGCTCCACCCGGAGGGGAAACACTGAAGCTTTCTTT. Translation: CASSSTRRGNTEAFF.

V usage is TRBV7-2 and J usage is TRBJ1-1; D perhaps matches TRBD1 (5 bases). The CDR3 contains 13 residues. V gave up 4 bases and J gave up 2 bases, with 8 bases separating them. Germline V lookup: CDR1 SGHTA, CDR2 FQGNSA. The DNA of the CDR3 is TGTGCCAGCAGCTCCGGGGGAAACACTGAAGCTTTCTTT. Protein sequence: CASSSGGNTEAFF.

V usage is TRBV7-2 and J usage is TRBJ2-1; 14 bases agree with TRBD2. Per the germline V gene, CDR1 is SGHTA and CDR2 is FQGNSA. Losses at the gene ends were 0 bases for V and 14 bases for J; bases not matched to a gene: 9. The CDR3 spans 16 residues. CDR3 DNA: TGTGCCAGCAGCTTAGCCCCTGGACTAGCGGGGGGCGGGGAGTTCTTC. It yields the protein CASSLAPGLAGGGEFF.

This chain uses TRBV6-5 with TRBJ1-2, with D uncertain. V lost 6 bases and J lost 4, with 12 bases in between. The germline V gene encodes CDR1 MNHEY and CDR2 SVGAGI. The CDR3 consists of 13 residues. The CDR3 sequence is CASSPELLYGYTF. The CDR3 DNA follows: TGTGCCAGCAGCCCCGAACTCCTCTATGGCTACACCTTC.

The chain employs TRBV19 and TRBJ1-5; D is perhaps TRBD1 (5 bases). There are 15 residues in the CDR3. The V end was cut by 2 bases, the J end by 6 bases, with 14 bases between. The germline CDR1 and CDR2 sequences are LNHDA and SQIVND (reference sequence). CDR3 sequence (DNA): TGTGCCAGTAGTATATCAGGGAAGTGGGGTCAGCCCCAGCATTTT. Protein product: CASSISGKWGQPQHF.